This T cell receptor beta chain was sequenced in a study of OX40 agonist ivuxolimab in advanced cancers. Produced via immunoSEQ multiplex PCR; TCRdb's table is partial and in-frame only. This table has about 83,000 clones, about 88% appearing once. Germline V gene sequence: CDR1 SGHTA, CDR2 FQGNSA. The V and J ends lost 5 bases and 5 bases respectively, with 7 bases between them. This CDR3 has 12 amino acids. This clone was detected only once. The chain has TRBV7-2 and TRBJ1-5; D not certain. This receptor was identified in an adult with an advanced solid tumor such as melanoma, head and neck, liver or kidney cancer. The specimen was CD4+ or CD8+ T cells sorted from blood, collected in a trial of the OX40 agonist ivuxolimab. The CDR3 protein is CASSLDYQPQHF. CDR3 coding DNA: TGTGCCAGCAGCCTCGATTATCAGCCCCAGCATTTT. The whole variable domain, filled in from reference TRBV7-2 and TRBJ1-5, reads GAGVSQSPSNKVTEKGKDVELRCDPISGHTALYWYRQSLGQGLEFLIYFQGNSAPDKSGLPSDRFSAERTGGSVSTLTIQRTQQEDSAVYLCASSLDYQPQHFGDGTRLSIL.